Shown below are 19 T cell receptor beta chains from a single sample sequenced in a study of CD8+ T cells in alopecia areata. Extracted RNA was reverse transcribed into cDNA, the sequencing template. The repertoire was sequenced with immunoSEQ multiplex PCR; TCRdb's copy has only in-frame clones and lacks some. The sample holds around 250,000 clones, roughly 69% seen once. This material consisted of CD4+ T cells sorted from blood, taken at week 0. The receptors originated from a human donor with alopecia areata.

About this clone itself: Other DNA sequences in the sample encode the same CDR3. The CDR3 is CAWSVRGNQPQHF. DNA for the CDR3: TGTGCCTGGAGTGTACGGGGAAATCAGCCCCAGCATTTT. The chain carries TRBV30 and TRBJ1-5; D not resolved. This CDR3 has 13 amino acids. In germline, CDR1 is GTSNPN, CDR2 SVGIG (reference sequence). Trimming removed 0 bases at V and 4 bases at J, with 7 bases between.

The chain carries TRBV19 and TRBJ2-5; D not certain. Germline assignment: CDR1 LNHDA and CDR2 SQIVND (reference sequence). V was cut by 3 bases and J by 2 bases, with 7 bases left in between. The CDR3 is 13 residues long. In DNA, the CDR3 is TGTGCCAGTAGTATCCGCGGACAAGAGACCCAGTACTTC. Amino acid sequence: CASSIRGQETQYF.

A single count supports this clone. V usage is TRBV18 and J usage is TRBJ2-5; 7 bases map to TRBD1. The CDR3 has 14 residues. Per the germline V gene, CDR1 is KGHSH and CDR2 is LQKENI. After removal of 4 bases from V and 2 bases from J, the junction contained 4 bases not matched to a gene. DNA for the CDR3: TGTGCCAGCTCACGAACGGGACAGCAAGAGACCCAGTACTTC. It codes for CASSRTGQQETQYF.

The chain combines TRBV15 with TRBJ2-1; a possible D gene is TRBD2 (5 bases). Trimming cost V 1 base and J 3 bases, with 10 bases left between them. The CDR3 contains 15 residues. Germline loops: CDR1 LNHNV, CDR2 YYDKDF (reference sequence). In DNA form, the CDR3 reads TGTGCCACCAGCAGAGGTGGGGAGAGCTACAATGAGCAGTTCTTC. Its translation is CATSRGGESYNEQFF.

The CDR3 coding sequence is TGTGCCTGGAGTGCTGGCGGGGAGCTGTTTTTT. Translated, it gives CAWSAGGELFF. V and J are TRBV30 and TRBJ2-2; D is unresolved. Trimming pared 1 base from V and 7 bases from J, leaving 4 bases between. Germline CDR1 GTSNPN, CDR2 SVGIG (reference sequence). There are 11 residues in the CDR3.

This chain links TRBV30 with TRBJ2-7, with a possible D match to TRBD1 (6 bases). Germline lookup yields CDR1 GTSNPN and CDR2 SVGIG (reference sequence). The V and J ends lost 5 bases and 3 bases respectively, with 14 bases between them. The CDR3 contains 13 residues. CDR3: CAWGSQGFYEQYF. The DNA for the CDR3 is TGTGCCTGGGGTTCACAGGGTTTCTACGAGCAGTACTTC.

This clone showed up just a few times. The V gene is TRBV29-1, the J gene TRBJ2-1; weak D call: TRBD2 (6 bases). Per germline, CDR1 SQVTM and CDR2 ANQGSEA. V gave up 7 bases and J gave up 4 bases, with 17 bases separating them. This CDR3 has 14 amino acids. CDR3 sequence reads: CSAGVRGHYNEQFF. The CDR3 DNA reads as TGCAGCGCCGGGGTGCGGGGCCATTACAATGAGCAGTTCTTC.

The J gene is TRBJ2-6, the V gene TRBV7-3, with D maybe TRBD2 (6 bases). This CDR3 comprises 15 residues. V lost 2 bases and J 1 base, leaving 6 bases between the germline ends. Germline CDR1 and CDR2: SGHTA and FQGTGA. The CDR3 DNA is TGTGCCAGCAGCTTAGCGGGGTCTGGGGCCAACGTCCTGACTTTC. Amino acids: CASSLAGSGANVLTF.

The rearrangement joins TRBV7-6 to TRBJ1-6; 9 bases match TRBD1. Germline trimming cut 2 bases from V and 7 bases from J; bases unmatched to any gene: 3. CDR3 length: 15 residues. The V gene's germline CDR1 is SGHVS and CDR2 FNYEAQ. DNA for the CDR3: TGTGCCAGCAGCTTAAGAGGACAGGGGAATTCACCCCTCCACTTT. Residues: CASSLRGQGNSPLHF.

This sequence joins TRBV5-1 and TRBJ2-3; no clear D. Per the germline V gene, CDR1 is SGHRS and CDR2 is YFSETQ. V lost 4 bases to trimming and J lost 0 bases, with 9 bases between them. CDR3 size: 14 residues. The CDR3 sequence: CASSPRLSTDTQYF. The CDR3, as DNA: TGCGCCAGCAGCCCGCGGCTTAGCACAGATACGCAGTATTTT.

This chain joins TRBV19 and TRBJ2-7; D possibly matches TRBD1 or TRBD2 (5 bases each). The CDR3 sequence is 15 residues long. V was cut by 4 bases and J by 1 base, with 14 bases left in between. The germline CDR1 and CDR2 sequences are LNHDA and SQIVND (reference sequence). CDR3 sequence: CASSRGNWGSYEQYF. The DNA of the CDR3 is TGTGCCAGTAGTAGGGGCAACTGGGGGTCCTACGAGCAGTACTTC.

This clone was found once. The J gene is TRBJ1-2, the V gene TRBV7-9; D gene uncertain. The CDR3 is 14 amino acids. The germline V gene encodes CDR1 SEHNR and CDR2 FQNEAQ (reference sequence). V lost 8 bases, J lost 8 bases, and 21 bases lay in between. The CDR3 DNA reads TGTGCCAGCGACACTGGACCTCCTAATGGGGGCTACACCTTC. Protein: CASDTGPPNGGYTF.

This clone appeared a single time. The CDR3, as DNA: TGTGCCAGCAGCCCCTACTTCGATGAGCAGTTCTTC. The encoded protein is CASSPYFDEQFF. The J gene is TRBJ2-1, the V gene TRBV5-6; D is unresolved. The length of the CDR3 is 12 residues. CDR1 SGHDT and CDR2 YYEEEE come from the germline V gene. Trimming took 4 bases from V and 8 from J, leaving 10 bases between them.

In regard to this clone: Other nucleotide sequences from this sample produce the same CDR3. V usage is TRBV14 and J usage is TRBJ1-2; D ambiguous. V lost 1 base and J 5 bases, leaving 5 bases between the germline ends. This CDR3 is built from 12 residues. Germline CDR1 SGHDN, CDR2 FVKESK. This CDR3 reads CASSQGHYGYTF. For the CDR3, the DNA is TGTGCCAGCAGCCAAGGACATTATGGCTACACCTTC.

The J gene is TRBJ1-3, the V gene TRBV11-2, with TRBD1 matching over 7 bases. The CDR3 totals 17 residues. Germline V gene lookup returns CDR1 SGHAT and CDR2 FQNNGV. With V trimmed by 5 bases and J by 4 bases, 14 bases remained unmatched. DNA for the CDR3: TGTGCCAGCAGCCCGTATTCCGCAGGGGGATGGGGAAACACCATATATTTT. It codes for CASSPYSAGGWGNTIYF.

Regarding this clone: Its ends do not fully match the called genes, so a read error is possible. The gene calls are TRBV7-7 and TRBJ2-5; 7 bases agree with TRBD1. The CDR3 has 13 residues. Germline V gene data show CDR1 as SSHAT and CDR2 as FNYEAQ (reference sequence). This chain's CDR3 is CASSPTGQQTQYF. The CDR3 DNA follows: TGTGCTAGCAGCCCGACAGGGCAACAGACCCAGTACTTC.

This clone has more than one count but fewer than ten. V usage is TRBV30 and J usage is TRBJ2-1, with D possibly being TRBD1 (6 bases). The germline V gene has CDR1 GTSNPN and CDR2 SVGIG (reference sequence). The CDR3 is 15 residues long. V lost 2 bases and J lost 0, with 11 bases in between. For the CDR3, the DNA is TGTGCCTGGAGTCCCAGGGGCCGCTCCTACAATGAGCAGTTCTTC. It is translated as CAWSPRGRSYNEQFF.

This clone has more than one count but fewer than ten. V gene TRBV29-1 combines with J gene TRBJ2-5; D not certain. V was trimmed by 3 bases and J by 7 bases, leaving 6 bases between them. Germline V gene sequence: CDR1 SQVTM, CDR2 ANQGSEA. This CDR3 contains 10 residues. The DNA of the CDR3 is TGCAGCGTTGAGGCAGGGACCCAGTACTTC. This translates into CSVEAGTQYF. The full variable domain, rest sourced from reference TRBV29-1 and TRBJ2-5, is SAVISQKPSRDICQRGTSLTIQCQVDSQVTMMFWYRQQPGQSLTLIATANQGSEATYESGFVIDKFPISRPNLTFSTLTVSNMSPEDSSIYLCSVEAGTQYFGPGTRLLVL.

This clone was observed a few times. The V gene is TRBV5-4, the J gene TRBJ2-5; 10 bases align to TRBD1. The germline V gene encodes CDR1 SGHNT and CDR2 YYREEE (reference sequence). The CDR3 has 13 residues. V trimming: 3 bases; J trimming: 4 bases; junction bases outside the gene matches: 0. The CDR3, as DNA: TGTGCCAGCAGCTGGGACAGGGGAGAGACCCAGTACTTC. Protein sequence: CASSWDRGETQYF.